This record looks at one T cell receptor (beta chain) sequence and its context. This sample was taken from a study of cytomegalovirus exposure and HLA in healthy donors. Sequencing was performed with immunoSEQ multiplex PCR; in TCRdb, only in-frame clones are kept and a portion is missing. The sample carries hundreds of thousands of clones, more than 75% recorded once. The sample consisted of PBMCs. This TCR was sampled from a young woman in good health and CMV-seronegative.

The CDR3 sequence is CASSDAGTSGSHEQFF. CDR3 in DNA: TGTGCCAGCAGTGACGCCGGGACTAGCGGGAGTCATGAGCAGTTCTTC. The chain combines TRBV6-4 with TRBJ2-1; TRBD2 agrees at 14 bases. After removal of 2 bases from V and 8 bases from J, the junction contained 5 bases not matched to a gene. Germline values: CDR1 MRHNA, CDR2 SNTAGT. The CDR3 spans 16 residues.